This T cell receptor beta chain came from a study of CD8 T cell repertoires and HIV-1 epitope variants. Overall study context: Tested: three Gag epitope families, Nef HW9 and YT9. An uncultured baseline aliquot held 1M T cells. General study results and limits: The assay identified only TCR beta chains of antigen-proliferating T cells.

On this clone: The antigen is unknown.

On the immunoSEQ platform, TCR beta CDR3s were sequenced at survey depth. Sequencing used immunoSEQ multiplex PCR; TCRdb keeps in-frame clones, though not all of them. The table lists roughly 5,000 clones, about two thirds of them singletons. The germline V gene encodes CDR1 WNHNN and CDR2 SYGVQD (reference sequence). V lost 8 bases and J 4 bases, leaving 21 bases between the germline ends. This CDR3 region has 16 residues. The chain combines TRBV10-1 with TRBJ2-1, with a possible D match to TRBD2 (7 bases). Input material: cultured CD8+ T cells derived from PBMCs. This clonotype originated in a male donor with HIV. The CDR3 nucleotides are TGCGCCAGCCGATCCCGGTGGGGGGGCAAGTACAATGAGCAGTTCTTC. It codes for CASRSRWGGKYNEQFF.